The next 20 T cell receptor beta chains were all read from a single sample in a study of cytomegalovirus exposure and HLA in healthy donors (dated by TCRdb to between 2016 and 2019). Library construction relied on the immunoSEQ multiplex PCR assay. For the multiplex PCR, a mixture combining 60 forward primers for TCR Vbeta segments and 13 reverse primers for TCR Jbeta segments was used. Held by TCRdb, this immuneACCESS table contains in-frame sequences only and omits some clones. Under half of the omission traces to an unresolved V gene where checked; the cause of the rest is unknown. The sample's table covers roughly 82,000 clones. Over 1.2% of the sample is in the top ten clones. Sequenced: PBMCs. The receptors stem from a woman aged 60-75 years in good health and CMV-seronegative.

DNA of the CDR3: TGTGCCAGCAGCCAGATCGGGACAGGGAACACAGATACGCAGTATTTT. Amino acids: CASSQIGTGNTDTQYF. The gene calls are TRBV4-2 and TRBJ2-3; 9 bases are shared with TRBD1. Germline V gene sequence: CDR1 LGHNA, CDR2 YNFKEQ. With 3 bases clipped from V and 2 bases from J, the junction kept 6 bases outside the gene matches. The length of the CDR3 is 16 residues.

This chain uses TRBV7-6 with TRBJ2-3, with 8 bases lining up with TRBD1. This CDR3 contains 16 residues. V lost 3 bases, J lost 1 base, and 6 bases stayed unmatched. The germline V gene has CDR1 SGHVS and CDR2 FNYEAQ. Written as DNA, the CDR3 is TGTGCCAGCAGCTTGAACCCGGGACAGGGCACAGATACGCAGTATTTT. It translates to CASSLNPGQGTDTQYF.

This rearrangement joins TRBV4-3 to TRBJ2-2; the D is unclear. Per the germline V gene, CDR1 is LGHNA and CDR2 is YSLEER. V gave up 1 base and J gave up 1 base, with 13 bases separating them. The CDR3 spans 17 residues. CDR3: CASSQVAVVGNTGELFF. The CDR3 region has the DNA TGCGCCAGCAGCCAAGTGGCTGTGGTTGGGAACACCGGGGAGCTGTTTTTT.

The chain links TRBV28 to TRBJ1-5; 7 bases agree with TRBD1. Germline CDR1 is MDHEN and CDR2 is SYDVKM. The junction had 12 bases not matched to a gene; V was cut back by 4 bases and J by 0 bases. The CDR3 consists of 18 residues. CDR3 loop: CASSSVRDSFYSNQPQHF. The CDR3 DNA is TGTGCCAGCAGTTCCGTTAGGGACAGCTTTTATAGCAATCAGCCCCAGCATTTT.

CDR3 sequence: CATSGQGRIDEKLFF. The CDR3 nucleotides are TGTGCCACCAGTGGACAGGGACGGATCGATGAAAAACTGTTTTTT. This chain joins TRBV15 and TRBJ1-4; TRBD1 matches 8 bases. V trimming: 6 bases; J trimming: 6 bases; junction bases outside the gene matches: 9. The CDR3 runs to 15 residues. Germline V gene sequence: CDR1 LNHNV, CDR2 YYDKDF (reference sequence).

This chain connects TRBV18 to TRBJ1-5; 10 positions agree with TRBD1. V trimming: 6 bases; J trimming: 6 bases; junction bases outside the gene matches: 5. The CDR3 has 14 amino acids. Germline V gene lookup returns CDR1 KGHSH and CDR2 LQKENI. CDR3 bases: TGTGCCAGCTCCCCGGGACAGGGGTTTCAGCCCCAGCATTTT. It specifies CASSPGQGFQPQHF.

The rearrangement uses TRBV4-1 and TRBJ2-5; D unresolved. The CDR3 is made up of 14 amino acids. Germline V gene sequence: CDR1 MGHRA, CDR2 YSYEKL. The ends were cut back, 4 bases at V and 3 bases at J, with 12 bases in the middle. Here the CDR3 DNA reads TGCGCCAGCAGCCTCATGGGCAACGAAGAGACCCAGTACTTC. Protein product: CASSLMGNEETQYF.

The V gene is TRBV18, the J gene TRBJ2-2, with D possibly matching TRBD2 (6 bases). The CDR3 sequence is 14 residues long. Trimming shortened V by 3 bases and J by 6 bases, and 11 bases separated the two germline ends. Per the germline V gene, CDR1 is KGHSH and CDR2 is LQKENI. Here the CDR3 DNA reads TGTGCCAGCTCACCGGGACTTCAAGCCGGGGAGCTGTTTTTT. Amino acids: CASSPGLQAGELFF.

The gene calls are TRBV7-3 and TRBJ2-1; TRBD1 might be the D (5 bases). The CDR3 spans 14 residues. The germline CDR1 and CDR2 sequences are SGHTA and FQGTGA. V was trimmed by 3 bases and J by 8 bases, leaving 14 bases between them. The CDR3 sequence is CASSFQGIGDEQFF. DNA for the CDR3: TGTGCCAGCAGCTTCCAGGGAATAGGCGATGAGCAGTTCTTC.

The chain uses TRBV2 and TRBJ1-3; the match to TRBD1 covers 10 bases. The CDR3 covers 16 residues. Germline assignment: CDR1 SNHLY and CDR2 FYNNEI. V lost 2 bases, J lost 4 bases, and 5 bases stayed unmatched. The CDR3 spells CASSERDRGSGNTIYF. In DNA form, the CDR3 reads TGTGCCAGCAGTGAAAGGGACAGGGGATCCGGAAACACCATATATTTT. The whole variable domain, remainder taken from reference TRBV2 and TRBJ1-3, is EPEVTQTPSHQVTQMGQEVILRCVPISNHLYFYWYRQILGQKVEFLVSFYNNEISEKSEIFDDQFSVERPDGSNFTLKIRSTKLEDSAMYFCASSERDRGSGNTIYFGEGSWLTVV.

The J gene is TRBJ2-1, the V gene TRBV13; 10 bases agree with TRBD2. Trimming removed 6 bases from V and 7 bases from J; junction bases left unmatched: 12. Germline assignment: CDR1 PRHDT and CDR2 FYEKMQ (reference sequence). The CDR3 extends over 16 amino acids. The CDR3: CASRETSGFSRNEQFF. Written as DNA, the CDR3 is TGTGCCAGCAGGGAGACTAGCGGGTTTAGTCGGAATGAGCAGTTCTTC.

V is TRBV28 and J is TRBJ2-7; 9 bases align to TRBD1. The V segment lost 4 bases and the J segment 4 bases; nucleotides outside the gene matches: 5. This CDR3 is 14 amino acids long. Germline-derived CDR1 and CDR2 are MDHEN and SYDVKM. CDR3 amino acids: CASSYGTGLYEQYF. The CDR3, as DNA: TGTGCCAGCAGTTACGGGACAGGGTTATACGAGCAGTACTTC.

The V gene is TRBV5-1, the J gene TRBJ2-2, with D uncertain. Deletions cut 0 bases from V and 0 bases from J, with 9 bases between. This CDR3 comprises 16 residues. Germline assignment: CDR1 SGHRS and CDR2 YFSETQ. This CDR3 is CASSLAGLTNTGELFF. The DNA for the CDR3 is TGCGCCAGCAGCTTGGCCGGGTTAACGAACACCGGGGAGCTGTTTTTT.

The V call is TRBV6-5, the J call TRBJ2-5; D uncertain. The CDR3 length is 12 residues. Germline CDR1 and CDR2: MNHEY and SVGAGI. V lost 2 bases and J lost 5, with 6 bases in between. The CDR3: CASSYVGETQYF. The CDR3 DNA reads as TGTGCCAGCAGTTACGTCGGGGAGACCCAGTACTTC.

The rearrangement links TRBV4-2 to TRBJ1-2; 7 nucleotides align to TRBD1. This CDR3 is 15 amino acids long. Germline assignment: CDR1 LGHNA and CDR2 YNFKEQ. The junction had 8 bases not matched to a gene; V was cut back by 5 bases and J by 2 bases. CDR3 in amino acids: CASSEPGQINYGYTF. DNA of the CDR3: TGTGCCAGCAGCGAACCGGGACAGATAAACTATGGCTACACCTTC.

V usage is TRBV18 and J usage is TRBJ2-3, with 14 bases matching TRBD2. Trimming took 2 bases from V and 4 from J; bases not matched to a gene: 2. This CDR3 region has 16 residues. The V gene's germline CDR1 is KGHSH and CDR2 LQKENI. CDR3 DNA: TGTGCCAGCTCACCAGGACTAGCGGGAGGCTCAGATACGCAGTATTTT. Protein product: CASSPGLAGGSDTQYF.

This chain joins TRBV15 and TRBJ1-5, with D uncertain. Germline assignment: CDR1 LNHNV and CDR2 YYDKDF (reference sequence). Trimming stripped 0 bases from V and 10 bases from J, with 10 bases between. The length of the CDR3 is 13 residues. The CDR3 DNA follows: TGTGCCACCAGCAGAGATGGCGGCGGACCCCAGCATTTT. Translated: CATSRDGGGPQHF.

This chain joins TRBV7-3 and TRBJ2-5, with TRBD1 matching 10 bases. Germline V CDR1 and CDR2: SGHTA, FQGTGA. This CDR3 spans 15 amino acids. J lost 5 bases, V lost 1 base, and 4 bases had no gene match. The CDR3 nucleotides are TGTGCCAGCAGCTTAATGGGGACAGGGGAGGAGACCCAGTACTTC. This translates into CASSLMGTGEETQYF.

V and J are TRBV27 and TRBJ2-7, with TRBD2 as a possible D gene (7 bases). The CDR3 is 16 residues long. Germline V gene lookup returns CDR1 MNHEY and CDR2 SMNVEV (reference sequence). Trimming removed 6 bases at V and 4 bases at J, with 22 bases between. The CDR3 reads CASRTARGARGYEQYF. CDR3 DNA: TGTGCCAGCAGGACCGCTCGGGGGGCGAGGGGTTACGAGCAGTACTTC.

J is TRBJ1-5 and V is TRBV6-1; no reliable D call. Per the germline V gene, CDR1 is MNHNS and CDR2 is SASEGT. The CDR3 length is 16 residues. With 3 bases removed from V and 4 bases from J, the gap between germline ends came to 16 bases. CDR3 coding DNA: TGTGCCAGCAGTGACATCGGTAGTCTCGGGAATCAGCCCCAGCATTTT. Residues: CASSDIGSLGNQPQHF.